This note documents a single TCR beta chain sequence. What it binds is unknown. This sample is drawn from a study of T cell clones after liver transplantation. Across the study: Subjects received no induction therapy and standard immunosuppression until randomization at 12-24 months post-transplant. Timepoints were pre-transplant, pre-withdrawal, and after withdrawal was completed or failed.

V gave up 5 bases and J gave up 2 bases, with 13 bases separating them. This CDR3 is 15 amino acids long. The germline V gene has CDR1 MNHEY and CDR2 SVGAGI. Study-level results: A significant post-transplant drop in circulating graft-donor-reactive CD4 TCRbeta sequences occurred in most of the 8 subjects. Migration into the graft, not deletion, may explain lost graft donor-reactive T cells.

Some clones are missing from TCRdb's copy, which holds only in-frame ones; the method was immunoSEQ multiplex PCR. The profile shows nearly 55,000 clones, about 88% of them singletons. This sequence originates from a human donor who received a liver transplant. The input for sequencing was CD4+ T cells from blood, taken before liver transplant. The chain links TRBV6-5 to TRBJ1-5; D possibly corresponds to TRBD1 (6 bases). CDR3 sequence reads: CASSQGGQGNQPQHF. CDR3 DNA sequence: TGTGCCAGCAGTCAAGGGGGGCAGGGCAATCAGCCCCAGCATTTT.